The 32 T cell receptor beta chains below were found in one sample sequenced in a study of shared clonotypes between healthy human individuals. As defined, naive CD8 cells were CD45RO-negative and positively selected for CCR7, with terminally differentiated effector memory CD45RA+ cells excluded. The method was immunoSEQ multiplex PCR; TCRdb's version includes in-frame clones alone and lacks a portion of them. Of around 1,900,000 clones in the sample, around 93% were seen once. Sequenced material: naive CD8+ T cells from PBMCs. These receptors all come from a man aged 18 to 30 in good health. Some clones in this sample may be carry-over from other donors' samples.

CDR3 sequence: CSVEYPYNEQFF. The CDR3 DNA is TGCAGCGTTGAGTACCCGTACAATGAGCAGTTCTTC. V usage is TRBV29-1 and J usage is TRBJ2-1; D call uncertain. The V end lost 3 bases, the J end lost 4 bases, and 7 bases lay between the germline ends. Looked up from germline, CDR1 is SQVTM and CDR2 is ANQGSEA. CDR3 length equals 12 residues.

The chain carries TRBV7-6 and TRBJ2-2; the D is unclear. The germline gives CDR1 SGHVS, CDR2 FNYEAQ. The CDR3 has 15 residues. The ends were cut back, 2 bases at V and 4 bases at J, with 11 bases in the middle. CDR3 nucleotide sequence: TGTGCCAGCAGCTTATTTAAAGTCCCCACCGGGGAGCTGTTTTTT. This sequence encodes CASSLFKVPTGELFF.

The J gene is TRBJ2-5, the V gene TRBV4-1, with TRBD2 identical over 8 bases. Germline V gene lookup returns CDR1 MGHRA and CDR2 YSYEKL. The CDR3 extends over 15 amino acids. V trimming: 2 bases; J trimming: 2 bases; junction bases outside the gene matches: 4. The CDR3 reads CASSQYPGGQETQYF. The CDR3 DNA reads as TGCGCCAGCAGCCAATATCCGGGAGGGCAAGAGACCCAGTACTTC.

The chain links TRBV7-2 to TRBJ1-4; D unresolved. This CDR3 is 15 amino acids long. The V end was cut by 5 bases, the J end by 0 bases, with 10 bases between. CDR1 and CDR2 from the germline V gene are SGHTA and FQGNSA. Written as DNA, the CDR3 is TGTGCCAGCAGCCGGAGGCACTCAACTAATGAAAAACTGTTTTTT. Its translation: CASSRRHSTNEKLFF.

The rearrangement joins TRBV7-8 to TRBJ2-5; 8 bases are shared with TRBD2. The CDR3 has 16 amino acids. The V and J ends lost 5 bases and 5 bases, in that order; junction bases with no gene match: 13. Germline CDR1 is SGHVS and CDR2 is FQNEAQ. The DNA for the CDR3 is TGTGCCAGCAGCCCGCGGCCGGGAGGGCCAGAGGAGACCCAGTACTTC. Translated: CASSPRPGGPEETQYF.

The rearrangement links TRBV5-1 to TRBJ2-7; D is uncertain. V dropped 5 bases and J dropped 4 bases, with 7 bases sitting between them. In germline, CDR1 is SGHRS, CDR2 YFSETQ. The length of the CDR3 is 11 residues. CDR3 amino acids: CASSWRYEQYF. The CDR3 nucleotides read TGCGCCAGCAGTTGGCGATACGAGCAGTACTTC.

The chain couples TRBV6-1 to TRBJ1-1, with a tentative D call TRBD1 (5 bases). The CDR3 is 16 residues long. The ends were cut back, 2 bases at V and 2 bases at J, with 15 bases in the middle. Looked up from germline, CDR1 is MNHNS and CDR2 is SASEGT. The CDR3 nucleotides read TGTGCCAGCAGTGAATGGGGCGGGGACGGTAACACTGAAGCTTTCTTT. Amino acid sequence: CASSEWGGDGNTEAFF.

This chain joins TRBV27 and TRBJ2-3; no reliable D call. Trimming left V 7 bases short and J 4 bases short, with 3 bases between. CDR3 length: 10 amino acids. CDR1 is MNHEY and CDR2 is SMNVEV in the germline V gene (reference sequence). The CDR3 DNA follows: TGTGCCAGCATCGCAGATACGCAGTATTTT. Translated, it gives CASIADTQYF.

The CDR3 DNA follows: TGTGCCACCCCCCGCCGTGTCGGTTTTGGCTACACCTTC. It is translated as CATPRRVGFGYTF. The chain is built from TRBV7-9 and TRBJ1-2; D ambiguous. CDR3 length equals 13 residues. V lost 10 bases to trimming and J lost 7 bases, with 19 bases between them. The germline CDR1 and CDR2 sequences are SEHNR and FQNEAQ (reference sequence).

The rearrangement joins TRBV14 to TRBJ2-7; D uncertain. Per the germline V gene, CDR1 is SGHDN and CDR2 is FVKESK. V was pared by 0 bases and J by 0 bases, with 9 bases between. This CDR3 is built from 15 residues. As DNA, the CDR3 is TGTGCCAGCAGCCAAGAAGCTTTCTCCTCCTACGAGCAGTACTTC. Encoded protein: CASSQEAFSSYEQYF.

V gene TRBV30 combines with J gene TRBJ1-2; D unresolved. CDR3 size: 13 residues. Trimming took off 1 base at V and 4 bases at J, with 10 bases between the two ends. Germline CDR1 reads GTSNPN; CDR2 reads SVGIG (reference sequence). CDR3 sequence: CAWSGGGFYGYTF. The CDR3 DNA follows: TGTGCCTGGAGTGGAGGAGGGTTCTATGGCTACACCTTC. Looking up the rest from reference TRBV30 and TRBJ1-2 gives the full variable domain: SQTIHQWPATLVQPVGSPLSLECTVEGTSNPNLYWYRQAAGRGLQLLFYSVGIGQISSEVPQNLSASRPQDRQFILSSKKLLLSDSGFYLCAWSGGGFYGYTFGSGTRLTVV.

The rearrangement links TRBV27 to TRBJ2-7, with TRBD2 matching 7 bases. V was clipped by 6 bases and J by 2 bases; unmatched bases: 10. Germline CDR1 MNHEY, CDR2 SMNVEV (reference sequence). The CDR3 covers 15 residues. For the CDR3, the DNA is TGTGCCAGCAGATCCCTCGGGGGGATGGCCTACGAGCAGTACTTC. Its translation: CASRSLGGMAYEQYF.

The DNA for the CDR3 is TGTGCCATCGGAGGCAGCCACCCCGGTGGCTACACCTTC. Translation gives CAIGGSHPGGYTF. The V call is TRBV10-3, the J call TRBJ1-2, with unresolved D. Trimming took off 8 bases at V and 7 bases at J, with 17 bases between the two ends. This CDR3 is built from 13 residues. CDR1 is ENHRY, CDR2 SYGVKD, per germline.

The chain is built from TRBV9 and TRBJ2-1; the match to TRBD2 covers 13 bases. V lost 3 bases, J lost 6 bases, and 6 bases stayed unmatched. Germline V gene sequence: CDR1 SGDLS, CDR2 YYNGEE. This CDR3 contains 16 residues. The CDR3 spells CASSALLAGGINEQFF. DNA of the CDR3: TGTGCCAGCAGCGCGCTACTAGCGGGAGGGATCAATGAGCAGTTCTTC. Using reference TRBV9 and TRBJ2-1 for the parts outside the CDR3, the full variable domain is DSGVTQTPKHLITATGQRVTLRCSPRSGDLSVYWYQQSLDQGLQFLIQYYNGEERAKGNILERFSAQQFPDLHSELNLSSLELGDSALYFCASSALLAGGINEQFFGPGTRLTVL.

This clone was seen a single time. The gene calls are TRBV4-1 and TRBJ2-7; the D gene is possibly TRBD2 (5 bases). CDR1 is MGHRA, CDR2 YSYEKL, per germline. The CDR3 runs to 15 residues. V was pared by 5 bases and J by 3 bases, with 17 bases between. The CDR3 spells CASSYDISVSYEQYF. The CDR3 DNA sequence: TGCGCCAGCAGCTATGACATTAGCGTCAGCTACGAGCAGTACTTC.

This clone was seen just once. J is TRBJ2-1 and V is TRBV7-6, with no clear D. The CDR3 sequence is 16 residues long. CDR1 SGHVS and CDR2 FNYEAQ come from the germline V gene. Deletions cut 4 bases from V and 0 bases from J, with 13 bases between. This CDR3 is CASSSIFTSSYNEQFF. For the CDR3, the DNA is TGTGCCAGCAGCTCAATCTTTACCTCCTCCTACAATGAGCAGTTCTTC.

This chain uses TRBV30 with TRBJ2-1; TRBD1 or TRBD2 may be the D gene (5 bases each). Germline V gene sequence: CDR1 GTSNPN, CDR2 SVGIG (reference sequence). Trimming cost V 4 bases and J 10 bases, with 14 bases left between them. The CDR3 consists of 12 residues. As DNA, the CDR3 is TGTGCCTGGACCCCGGGGCCTATCGAGCAGTTCTTC. As protein: CAWTPGPIEQFF.

V is TRBV19 and J is TRBJ1-2; 9 bases match TRBD1. V trimming: 3 bases; J trimming: 5 bases; junction bases outside the gene matches: 1. The CDR3 covers 13 residues. Germline values: CDR1 LNHDA, CDR2 SQIVND (reference sequence). CDR3 region: CASSMGTGYGYTF. DNA of the CDR3: TGTGCCAGTAGTATGGGGACAGGGTATGGCTACACCTTC.

The chain carries TRBV9 and TRBJ2-1; TRBD1 matches at 9 bases. Germline CDR1 SGDLS, CDR2 YYNGEE. V lost 6 bases to trimming and J lost 7 bases; unmatched junction nucleotides: 11. The CDR3 covers 15 residues. The CDR3: CASTTGGAVGNEQFF. In DNA, the CDR3 is TGTGCCAGCACAACAGGGGGCGCGGTTGGGAATGAGCAGTTCTTC.

The chain joins TRBV29-1 to TRBJ2-3; D gene unclear. The V and J ends lost 7 bases and 2 bases respectively, with 7 bases between them. Germline loops: CDR1 SQVTM, CDR2 ANQGSEA. The CDR3 has 11 residues. Written as DNA, the CDR3 is TGCAGCGGGCGCCTCACAGATACGCAGTATTTT. Translating gives CSGRLTDTQYF.

For the CDR3, the DNA is TGCAGCGTTCGGACAAACCCCAATGGCTACACCTTC. Translating it yields CSVRTNPNGYTF. The genes are TRBV29-1 and TRBJ1-2, with D possibly being TRBD1 (5 bases). V was cut by 5 bases and J by 6 bases, with 13 bases left in between. Germline loops: CDR1 SQVTM, CDR2 ANQGSEA. The CDR3 has 12 amino acids.

The gene calls are TRBV28 and TRBJ2-1; 11 nucleotides line up with TRBD2. Germline assignment: CDR1 MDHEN and CDR2 SYDVKM. V was pared by 4 bases and J by 3 bases, with 5 bases of the junction left unmatched. The CDR3 runs to 16 residues. In nucleotides, the CDR3 is TGTGCCAGCAGTTCCCTACTAGCGGGGGACTACAATGAGCAGTTCTTC. Encoded protein: CASSSLLAGDYNEQFF.

This sequence joins TRBV19 and TRBJ2-7; D may correspond to TRBD1 or TRBD2 (5 bases each). CDR1 is LNHDA, CDR2 SQIVND, per germline (reference sequence). The CDR3 has 14 amino acids. Trimming removed 5 bases from V and 2 bases from J, with 13 bases in between. The DNA for the CDR3 is TGTGCCAGTAGTTCCGGGACGGCAGCCTACGAGCAGTACTTC. The encoded protein is CASSSGTAAYEQYF.

This rearrangement joins TRBV28 to TRBJ2-7; 9 nucleotides agree with TRBD1. J lost 5 bases, V lost 5 bases, and 7 bases had no gene match. Germline CDR1 MDHEN, CDR2 SYDVKM. This CDR3 spans 14 amino acids. CDR3 residues: CASSPGTGIHEQYF. The CDR3 DNA sequence: TGTGCCAGCAGTCCCGGGACAGGGATCCACGAGCAGTACTTC.

The chain has TRBV6-5 and TRBJ2-7, with D perhaps given as TRBD1 or TRBD2 (5 bases each). The CDR3 is made up of 14 amino acids. Trimming removed 2 bases at V and 2 bases at J, with 10 bases between. CDR1 and CDR2 from the germline V gene are MNHEY and SVGAGI. The CDR3: CASSYGDGTYEQYF. The CDR3 nucleotides are TGTGCCAGCAGTTACGGGGACGGAACCTACGAGCAGTACTTC.

The genes are TRBV13 and TRBJ2-5; D is possibly TRBD1 (5 bases). Trimming cost V 4 bases and J 1 base, with 10 bases left between them. The CDR3 has 14 residues. Germline V gene data show CDR1 as PRHDT and CDR2 as FYEKMQ (reference sequence). CDR3: CASSSTGAQETQYF. DNA for the CDR3: TGTGCCAGCAGCTCAACTGGGGCCCAAGAGACCCAGTACTTC.

The rearrangement links TRBV9 to TRBJ1-2; no reliable D call. The V and J ends lost 5 bases and 8 bases respectively, with 16 bases between them. CDR1 and CDR2 (germline): SGDLS, YYNGEE. The CDR3 totals 13 residues. DNA for the CDR3: TGTGCCAGCAGTGCTACCCTCGTGCAGGGCTACACCTTC. It yields the protein CASSATLVQGYTF.

The chain combines TRBV6-6 with TRBJ1-5; D is unclear. V was pared by 2 bases and J by 2 bases, with 13 bases between. Germline assignment: CDR1 MNHNY and CDR2 SVGAGI (reference sequence). This CDR3 has 16 residues. The CDR3 coding sequence is TGTGCCAGCAGTTACGTGGGTCTCGGGGGCAATCAGCCCCAGCATTTT. Protein product: CASSYVGLGGNQPQHF.

The rearrangement joins TRBV4-3 to TRBJ1-3; D remains unclear. V lost 1 base and J lost 2, with 12 bases in between. Germline lookup yields CDR1 LGHNA and CDR2 YSLEER. The CDR3 length is 16 residues. Here the CDR3 DNA reads TGCGCCAGCAGCCAAGGTACGGGGTTAGCTGGAAACACCATATATTTT. This encodes CASSQGTGLAGNTIYF.

The chain couples TRBV4-2 to TRBJ2-2, with 10 bases that match TRBD2. Germline V lookup: CDR1 LGHNA, CDR2 YNFKEQ. The V segment lost 0 bases and the J segment 5 bases; nucleotides outside the gene matches: 12. The CDR3 runs 19 residues. CDR3 region: CASSQDLRLAGVKTGELFF. The CDR3 nucleotides read TGTGCCAGCAGCCAAGATTTGCGTCTAGCGGGAGTAAAGACCGGGGAGCTGTTTTTT.

The rearrangement joins TRBV27 to TRBJ2-7; weak D call: TRBD1 (6 bases). V was shortened by 3 bases and J by 3 bases, with 9 bases between the two germline ends. Germline loops: CDR1 MNHEY, CDR2 SMNVEV (reference sequence). This CDR3 has 13 residues. CDR3 coding DNA: TGTGCCAGCAGTTTTCGGACAGACTACGAGCAGTACTTC. Encoded protein: CASSFRTDYEQYF.

Concerning this clone itself: The same CDR3 also results from other DNA sequences found in this sample. The V gene is TRBV30, the J gene TRBJ2-7; D ambiguous. The ends were cut back, 0 bases at V and 5 bases at J, with 11 bases in the middle. In germline, CDR1 is GTSNPN, CDR2 SVGIG (reference sequence). The CDR3 covers 13 residues. CDR3 sequence reads: CAWSVYKADEQYF. The CDR3 bases are TGTGCCTGGAGTGTGTACAAGGCGGACGAGCAGTACTTC.